Listed below are T cell receptor beta chains from one sample, sequenced in a study of cytomegalovirus exposure and HLA in healthy donors. This table comes from immunoSEQ multiplex PCR, and its TCRdb copy is limited to in-frame clones, with some not included. Of fewer than 200,000 clones listed, approximately 79% are singletons. Material for sequencing was PBMCs. Receptor source: a man aged 40-50 years in good health and CMV-seropositive. Each CDR3 is given with its conserved first and last residue. The D gene is left open where the match is weak. A clone size is listed for some rows: how often the clone was seen (once, few, many), or a class if it is expanded.

j_call v_call d_call clone_size cdr3_aa cdr3_nt
TRBJ2-1 TRBV5-5 . few CASSLVAVFGHEQFF TGTGCCAGCAGCTTGGTGGCCGTATTTGGGCATGAGCAGTTCTTC
TRBJ1-2 TRBV5-1 TRBD1 . CASREDRDYGYTF TGCGCCAGCAGAGAAGACAGGGACTATGGCTACACCTTC
TRBJ2-7 TRBV18 . . CASSPTVLYEQYF TGTGCCAGCTCACCAACGGTTCTCTACGAGCAGTACTTC
TRBJ2-7 TRBV10-3 . . CAISGPTGKETYEQYF TGTGCCATCAGTGGCCCCACAGGGAAGGAAACCTACGAGCAGTACTTC
TRBJ2-2 TRBV6-5 TRBD1 . CASSLQGSGELFF TGTGCCAGCAGCCTACAGGGGAGCGGGGAGCTGTTTTTT
TRBJ2-1 TRBV30 . few CAWTYYNEQFF TGTGCCTGGACCTATTACAATGAGCAGTTCTTC
TRBJ2-1 TRBV27 TRBD2 . CASGILAGQYNEQFF TGTGCCAGCGGAATACTAGCGGGACAATACAATGAGCAGTTCTTC
TRBJ2-3 TRBV9 . few CASSPEGPPDTQYF TGTGCCAGCAGCCCGGAGGGACCCCCGGATACGCAGTATTTT
TRBJ1-1 TRBV6-1 . . CASSLRTEGTEAFF TGTGCCAGCAGTCTAAGGACTGAGGGCACTGAAGCTTTCTTT
TRBJ2-7 TRBV27 TRBD2 . CASTLRLAGGPYEQYF TGTGCCAGCACCCTTCGACTAGCGGGAGGGCCCTACGAGCAGTACTTC
TRBJ1-1 TRBV5-4 . . CASSRNRENTEAFF TGTGCCAGCAGCAGAAACAGGGAGAACACTGAAGCTTTCTTT
TRBJ1-2 TRBV7-2 . . CASSLMQGGYTF TGTGCCAGCAGCTTAATGCAGGGAGGCTACACCTTC
TRBJ1-5 TRBV5-5 . few CASSTLGRDNQPQHF TGTGCCAGCAGCACCCTAGGCAGGGACAATCAGCCCCAGCATTTT
TRBJ2-7 TRBV11-3 TRBD2 few CASSLGAGDLYEQYF TGTGCCAGCAGCTTAGGGGCGGGAGACCTCTACGAGCAGTACTTC
TRBJ2-7 TRBV11-2 . few CASSFYYEQYF TGTGCCAGCAGCTTCTATTACGAGCAGTACTTC
TRBJ2-1 TRBV28 . . CATARGSSSYNEQFF TGTGCCACCGCCCGAGGGTCGAGTTCCTACAATGAGCAGTTCTTC
TRBJ2-5 TRBV7-3 TRBD1 . CASSFTGGQETQYF TGTGCCAGCAGCTTTACAGGGGGTCAAGAGACCCAGTACTTC
TRBJ2-2 TRBV19 . . CASSMRRAGELFF TGTGCCAGTAGTATGAGGAGGGCCGGGGAGCTGTTTTTT
TRBJ1-2 TRBV9 . few CASSAFYGYTF TGTGCCAGCAGCGCCTTCTATGGCTACACCTTC
TRBJ2-2 TRBV6-1 . . CASSPLSGGTGELFF TGTGCCAGCAGTCCATTAAGCGGCGGTACCGGGGAGCTGTTTTTT
TRBJ2-7 TRBV6-6 . . CASSLPPSNEQYF TGTGCCAGCAGTCTCCCTCCCTCTAACGAGCAGTACTTC
TRBJ1-5 TRBV19 TRBD1 . CASRKDRDQPQHF TGTGCCAGCCGTAAGGACAGGGATCAGCCCCAGCATTTT
TRBJ2-1 TRBV7-3 TRBD2 . CASSPLAGVNNEQFF TGTGCCAGCAGCCCACTAGCGGGCGTGAACAATGAGCAGTTCTTC
TRBJ2-7 TRBV11-2 TRBD2 . CASSLLSGTSYEQYF TGTGCCAGCAGCTTATTAAGCGGGACCTCCTACGAGCAGTACTTC
TRBJ2-1 TRBV27 . once CASAFSGVSNEQFF TGTGCCAGCGCGTTCTCCGGGGTCAGCAATGAGCAGTTCTTC
TRBJ2-1 TRBV7-9 . few CASTRGAGAGDEQFF TGTGCCAGCACCCGGGGGGCGGGAGCCGGGGATGAGCAGTTCTTC
TRBJ1-4 TRBV5-1 TRBD1 . CASSEQGAPEKLFF TGCGCCAGCAGCGAACAGGGGGCGCCTGAAAAACTGTTTTTT
TRBJ1-5 TRBV6-6 . once CASSTGGRGYNQPQHF TGTGCCAGCAGTACGGGAGGCAGGGGATACAATCAGCCCCAGCATTTT
TRBJ1-2 TRBV7-3 . . CASSLVGGSNYGYTF TGTGCCAGCAGCTTAGTGGGAGGATCTAACTATGGCTACACCTTC
TRBJ2-2 TRBV27 . few CASTNWGVASPNTGELFF TGTGCCAGCACCAACTGGGGGGTAGCGTCACCGAACACCGGGGAGCTGTTTTTT
TRBJ1-5 TRBV2 . . CASRGVGGLNQPQHF TGTGCCAGCAGGGGGGTCGGGGGGCTAAATCAGCCCCAGCATTTT
TRBJ2-5 TRBV11-3 . . CASSLRATGQETQYF TGTGCCAGCAGCTTGAGGGCTACCGGGCAAGAGACCCAGTACTTC
TRBJ2-7 TRBV5-1 TRBD2 . CASSLAGPPYEQYF TGCGCCAGCAGCCTAGCGGGGCCCCCCTACGAGCAGTACTTC
TRBJ1-1 TRBV9 . . CASSVAGNTEAFF TGTGCCAGCAGCGTAGCAGGGAACACTGAAGCTTTCTTT
TRBJ1-1 TRBV27 . few CASSLWRGTEAFF TGTGCCAGCAGTCTTTGGCGGGGGACTGAAGCTTTCTTT
TRBJ1-2 TRBV12-5 TRBD1 . CASGYSRVYRGPEEANGYTF TGTGCTAGTGGTTACTCCAGGGTTTACAGGGGGCCAGAAGAGGCGAATGGCTACACCTTC
TRBJ2-5 TRBV19 . . CASSVTGTATQYF TGTGCCAGTAGCGTCACAGGGACGGCGACCCAGTACTTC
TRBJ2-7 TRBV7-2 TRBD1 . CASSLQGGLSEQYF TGTGCCAGCAGTCTACAGGGGGGACTCTCCGAGCAGTACTTC
TRBJ2-5 TRBV29-1 TRBD1 . CSVDRGRSETQYF TGCAGCGTTGACAGGGGGCGTTCGGAGACCCAGTACTTC
TRBJ2-1 TRBV6-4 TRBD2 few CASSDSSSGEYNEQFF TGTGCCAGCAGTGACTCATCTAGCGGAGAGTACAATGAGCAGTTCTTC
TRBJ2-7 TRBV5-1 . . CASSHFQGNYEQYF TGCGCCAGCAGCCACTTCCAGGGAAACTACGAGCAGTACTTC
TRBJ2-2 TRBV28 . . CASSLSVRLLNTGELFF TGTGCCAGCAGCCTATCGGTCCGACTTCTTAACACCGGGGAGCTGTTTTTT
TRBJ2-2 TRBV28 . few CASSGTGVWSGELFF TGTGCCAGCAGCGGGACGGGAGTTTGGAGCGGGGAGCTGTTTTTT
TRBJ1-6 TRBV2 TRBD1 . CASGEDRFHF TGTGCCAGCGGGGAGGACAGGTTCCACTTT
TRBJ1-2 TRBV10-3 . . CAISELDRFYGYTF TGTGCCATCAGTGAGCTAGACAGGTTCTATGGCTACACCTTC
TRBJ2-5 TRBV11-2 TRBD2 . CASSLMTSGGMMDF TGTGCCAGCAGCTTAATGACTAGCGGGGGTATGATGGACTTC
TRBJ2-7 TRBV7-3 . . CASSSWGGPYEQYF TGTGCCAGCAGCTCCTGGGGCGGCCCCTACGAGCAGTACTTC
TRBJ2-1 TRBV14 TRBD2 . CASSQAWGGSSGNEQFF TGTGCCAGCAGCCAGGCTTGGGGAGGGAGTAGTGGAAATGAGCAGTTCTTC